These T cell receptor beta chains were read from a single sample in a study of PD-L1 blockade in urothelial cancer. TCRdb's copy holds only in-frame clones and misses some; the assay was immunoSEQ multiplex PCR. The profile shows about 74,000 clones, under 90% of them singletons. Sequenced here: PBMCs, sampled around atezolizumab (anti-PD-L1) treatment. Every receptor here comes from a man in his sixties or seventies with urothelial cancer. The CDR3 runs from the conserved cysteine through the conserved F or W.

J	V	CDR3
TRBJ1-2	TRBV5-6	CASSSQGDRAYGYTF
TRBJ1-5	TRBV27	CASSPGAGSNQPQHF
TRBJ2-3	TRBV11-2	CASSLGLAGGRGDTQYF
TRBJ2-1	TRBV2	CASSPLAGGDNEQFF
TRBJ1-5	TRBV10-3	CAISERAGAQPQHF
TRBJ2-1	TRBV19	CASSMQRPSYNEQFF
TRBJ2-3	TRBV5-1	CASSLEEGSDTQYF
TRBJ2-3	TRBV7-9	CASSLSAGARTDTQYF
TRBJ2-3	TRBV5-8	CASSLGLSTDTQYF
TRBJ2-7	TRBV7-9	CASSLVGHRRGRTYEQYF
TRBJ2-5	TRBV19	CASSIVGGGLAETQYF
TRBJ2-4	TRBV13	CATTSGSRGGIQYF
TRBJ2-1	TRBV19	CASSRGNEQFF
TRBJ2-7	TRBV5-1	CASSPDRPTSYEQYF
TRBJ2-5	TRBV5-4	CASSFGTAGGETQYF
TRBJ1-1	TRBV27	CASSLSSGTGAFF
TRBJ2-7	TRBV6-1	CASRWTVPYEQYF
TRBJ2-4	TRBV5-1	CASSLNPQQAGNIQYF
TRBJ2-3	TRBV7-9	CASSFSTGTTDTQYF
TRBJ1-5	TRBV27	CASSSYGQAPRPQHF
TRBJ2-4	TRBV19	CASSIRGQKLAKNIQYF
TRBJ2-1	TRBV19	CASSNGGARDEQFF
TRBJ2-3	TRBV19	CASSMGGRFTDTQYF
TRBJ1-5	TRBV27	CASSLFSGGRAHLDLPQHF
TRBJ1-5	TRBV19	CASTTRGGMGPQHF
TRBJ2-7	TRBV6-1	CASTGGEEQYF
TRBJ2-7	TRBV9	CASSPGTSGYEQYF
TRBJ2-1	TRBV6-1	CASSEGGSGRAHEQFF
TRBJ2-7	TRBV28	CASQGARLIYEQYF
TRBJ2-5	TRBV19	CASSILLGRGEETQYF
TRBJ2-3	TRBV19	CASSVAGVDTQYF
TRBJ2-3	TRBV30	CAWSPTSGTRGSTDTQYF
TRBJ2-7	TRBV21-1	CASSGDRGDPSYEQYF
TRBJ2-7	TRBV28	CASRPYRVPSYEQYF
TRBJ2-7	TRBV7-2	CASSLVGSWEQYF
TRBJ2-7	TRBV18	CASSPDSPYEQYF
TRBJ2-1	TRBV5-4	CASSGTSGHLSDEQFF
TRBJ2-3	TRBV7-2	CASSLTTGTGKRTDTQYF
TRBJ2-7	TRBV4-1	CASSHGSVLSEQYF
TRBJ2-1	TRBV5-8	CASRLAGGPREQFF
TRBJ1-1	TRBV5-1	CASSKPLGGAPGVTEAFF
TRBJ2-5	TRBV5-4	CASSLGLAGGGTQYF
TRBJ1-5	TRBV29-1	CSVDRDRLQPQHF
TRBJ2-3	TRBV11-2	CASSYSGRGSYTQYF
TRBJ2-2	TRBV11-2	CASSPRPRREDGELFF
TRBJ2-7	TRBV2	CASSESWDTSYEQYF
TRBJ2-1	TRBV28	CASRTGVREQFF
TRBJ2-1	TRBV9	CASSVEPGQKTGEQFF
TRBJ1-3	TRBV7-2	CASSPRQGHSGNTIYF
TRBJ1-2	TRBV27	CASSLSTGAKGYTF
TRBJ1-2	TRBV7-9	CASSPSGYTF
TRBJ2-7	TRBV19	CASSINPSGRLTYEQYF
TRBJ2-7	TRBV2	CASTRDAGETHEQYF
TRBJ2-5	TRBV5-1	CASSPGTSGFQETQYF
TRBJ2-1	TRBV11-3	CASSAIGSYNEQFF